Listed below are T cell receptor beta chains from one sample, sequenced in a study of blood T cell repertoires in COVID-19. Only in-frame clones appear in the TCRdb table, and some are missing; sequencing was by immunoSEQ multiplex PCR. The sample records more than 140,000 clones, roughly 88% being singletons. The sample comprised peripheral blood. Receptors were obtained from a woman between 45 and 60 years old in a cohort sampled during active or convalescent COVID-19. CDR3s include the opening cysteine and the closing phenylalanine or tryptophan. D genes are given only for firm matches. Some rows mark clone size as missing; the rest say once, few, many or name a class of expanded clone.

d_call,j_call,clone_size,v_call,cdr3_length,cdr3_nt,cdr3_aa
TRBD2,TRBJ2-7,NA,TRBV4-3,16,TGCGCCAGCAGCCACCTACTAGCGGGGGGGCCTCCCGAGCAGTACTTC,CASSHLLAGGPPEQYF
TRBD1,TRBJ1-6,NA,TRBV5-1,14,TGCGCCAGCTCCGGACAGGGGATTAATTCACCCCTCCACTTT,CASSGQGINSPLHF
TRBD1,TRBJ2-1,once,TRBV6-5,15,TGTGCCAGCAGCCCCGGACAGGGGAGCTACAATGAGCAGTTCTTC,CASSPGQGSYNEQFF
NA,TRBJ2-7,NA,TRBV9,14,TGTGCCAGCAGCGTAGGTCCAGAAACCTACGAGCAGTACTTC,CASSVGPETYEQYF
NA,TRBJ1-6,NA,TRBV18,14,TGTGCCAGCTCACCATCGGGGGGGGGTTCACCCCTCCACTTT,CASSPSGGGSPLHF
NA,TRBJ1-2,NA,TRBV7-9,15,TGTGCCAGCAGCTTAGGACCTTCATGGAGCTATGGCTACACCTTC,CASSLGPSWSYGYTF
NA,TRBJ1-1,NA,TRBV18,14,TGTGCCAGCTCACCATATTCAGGGCGGACTGAAGCTTTCTTT,CASSPYSGRTEAFF
NA,TRBJ2-2,once,TRBV18,15,TGTGCCAGCTCAGGCCGGGACAAACCCACCGGGGAGCTGTTTTTT,CASSGRDKPTGELFF
NA,TRBJ1-3,NA,TRBV6-5,14,TGTGCCAGCAGTATCGACAGGAGATCAAACACCATATATTTT,CASSIDRRSNTIYF
TRBD1,TRBJ1-2,NA,TRBV2,15,TGTGCCAGCAGTGGGGAATCCGGGACAGTCTATGGCTACACCTTC,CASSGESGTVYGYTF
TRBD1,TRBJ2-7,once,TRBV7-2,16,TGTGCCAGCAGCTTAGCGGGCCAGGGGGCCACCTACGAGCAGTACTTC,CASSLAGQGATYEQYF
NA,TRBJ2-1,NA,TRBV7-2,13,TGTGCCAGCAGCTTAGACTGGTTAAATGAGCAGTTCTTC,CASSLDWLNEQFF
TRBD2,TRBJ2-1,NA,TRBV3-1/TRBV3-2,17,TGTGCCAGCAGCCACACTAGCGGGGGGGCTGGGGACAATGAGCAGTTCTTC,CASSHTSGGAGDNEQFF
TRBD1,TRBJ2-1,NA,TRBV7-8,16,TGTGCCAGCAGCCAAATTAGGGGCAGGGGGTACAATGAGCAGTTCTTC,CASSQIRGRGYNEQFF
NA,TRBJ1-4,NA,TRBV7-8,15,TGTGCCAGCAGCTTAGTGACAGGCGGTAATGAAAAACTGTTTTTT,CASSLVTGGNEKLFF
NA,TRBJ2-2,NA,TRBV5-1,15,TGCGCCAGCAGCCCCTTAGACATCCTACCCGGGGAGCTGTTTTTT,CASSPLDILPGELFF
NA,TRBJ1-2,NA,TRBV2,14,TGTGCCAGCAGAGGGGACATAGCAAACTATGGCTACACCTTC,CASRGDIANYGYTF
NA,TRBJ1-1,NA,TRBV9,14,TGTGCCAGCACCCTAGGGGGTCATGACACTGAAGCTTTCTTT,CASTLGGHDTEAFF
TRBD1,TRBJ2-7,NA,TRBV18,16,TGTGCCAGCTCACCACCCGCAGGGGGAGCCTCCTACGAGCAGTACTTC,CASSPPAGGASYEQYF
NA,TRBJ2-5,NA,TRBV21-1,13,TGTGCCAGCAGCAAAGGTGGGGAGGAGACCCAGTACTTC,CASSKGGEETQYF
TRBD1,TRBJ1-2,NA,TRBV7-3,14,TGTGCCAGCAGCCTCGGACAGGGGCTAGGGGGCTACACCTTC,CASSLGQGLGGYTF
TRBD1,TRBJ2-1,NA,TRBV7-2,14,TGTGCCAGCAGCCAGCGGACAGGGTTCGATGAGCAGTTCTTC,CASSQRTGFDEQFF
TRBD1,TRBJ1-2,NA,TRBV7-6,13,TGTGCCAGCAGCTTAGGGGACAGCTATGGCTACACCTTC,CASSLGDSYGYTF
TRBD1,TRBJ1-5,NA,TRBV5-1,14,TGCGCCAGCAGCCCTGGACAGGACTATCAGCCCCAGCATTTT,CASSPGQDYQPQHF
TRBD1,TRBJ1-2,once,TRBV28,14,TGTGCCAGCACCGAGGGGGGACAGCACTATGGCTACACCTTC,CASTEGGQHYGYTF
TRBD1,TRBJ2-6,once,TRBV7-3,17,TGTGCCAGCAGCCGGGGGACAGGGTCATCTGGGGCCAACGTCCTGACTTTC,CASSRGTGSSGANVLTF
TRBD1,TRBJ2-1,NA,TRBV6-6,15,TGTGCCAGCATTGAACCGGGACAGGGTTACAATGAGCAGTTCTTC,CASIEPGQGYNEQFF
TRBD1,TRBJ2-7,NA,TRBV7-9,17,TGTGCCAGCAGCCAGGACAGGGGGCCCCCCAACTTCTACGAGCAGTACTTC,CASSQDRGPPNFYEQYF
TRBD1,TRBJ1-1,NA,TRBV2,14,TGTGCCAGCAGGGAGACAGGGTTGAACACTGAAGCTTTCTTT,CASRETGLNTEAFF
NA,TRBJ1-6,few,TRBV10-1,18,TGCGCCAGCAGTGAGTCGGAGGAGTCCTTCACCCCAAATTCACCCCTCCACTTT,CASSESEESFTPNSPLHF
NA,TRBJ2-7,NA,TRBV29-1,12,TGCAGCGCCGAGGACACGTCCTACGAGCAGTACTTC,CSAEDTSYEQYF
NA,TRBJ2-7,few,TRBV9,15,TGTGCCAGCAGCTTCGGACAGGAGGGGACCTACGAGCAGTACTTC,CASSFGQEGTYEQYF
NA,TRBJ2-1,NA,TRBV11-2,12,TGTGCCAGCAGCTTAGTGTTACTGGAGCAGTTCTTC,CASSLVLLEQFF
NA,TRBJ2-1,NA,TRBV2,13,TGTGCCAGCAGTGAAGTGCGAGACAGGTTAGAGTTCTTC,CASSEVRDRLEFF
TRBD1,TRBJ1-2,NA,TRBV6-5,12,TGTGCCAGCAGACAGGGGGGGGATGGCTACACCTTC,CASRQGGDGYTF
TRBD1,TRBJ2-7,NA,TRBV29-1,13,TGCAGCGTTGAAGAGACAGGGGCCTACGAGCAGTACTTC,CSVEETGAYEQYF
NA,TRBJ2-1,once,TRBV9,17,TGTGCCAGCAGCGTAGTAGCAGACGGGGATTTTTACAATGAGCAGTTCTTC,CASSVVADGDFYNEQFF
NA,TRBJ1-4,NA,TRBV12-3/TRBV12-4,13,TGTGCCAGCAGCCTGACCGGGGATGAAAAACTGTTTTTT,CASSLTGDEKLFF
NA,TRBJ2-5,NA,TRBV3-1/TRBV3-2,14,TGTGCCAGCAGCCAAGGTTCCGTACAAGAGACCCAGTACTTC,CASSQGSVQETQYF
NA,TRBJ1-2,NA,TRBV7-8,16,TGTGCCAGCAGCTTAGGTGCGGGGGCGCGTATCTATGGCTACACCTTC,CASSLGAGARIYGYTF
NA,TRBJ1-2,many,TRBV7-8,15,TGTGCCAGCAGCTTAGTCGGGGTGCCTAACTATGGCTACACCTTC,CASSLVGVPNYGYTF
NA,TRBJ2-7,NA,TRBV10-2,13,TGCGCCAGCAGTAAACTAGCTCGCTACGAGCAGTACTTC,CASSKLARYEQYF
TRBD2,TRBJ2-3,NA,TRBV7-3,12,TGTGCCAGCGCCCGGGACTATGGTACGCAGTATTTT,CASARDYGTQYF
TRBD2,TRBJ2-5,once,TRBV2,15,TGTGCCAGCAGGGAACGGACTAGCGGTGACGCGACCCAGTACTTC,CASRERTSGDATQYF
TRBD1,TRBJ2-7,NA,TRBV6-6,11,TGTGCCAGCAGAAACAGGGGGGAGCAGTACTTC,CASRNRGEQYF
TRBD1,TRBJ2-2,NA,TRBV29-1,13,TGCAGCGGACGGACAGGGGGCACCGGGGAGCTGTTTTTT,CSGRTGGTGELFF
NA,TRBJ2-3,NA,TRBV9,16,TGTGCCAGCAGCGTAGGCGGGACAGCTAGCACAGATACGCAGTATTTT,CASSVGGTASTDTQYF
TRBD2,TRBJ2-3,NA,TRBV4-3,17,TGCGCCAGCAGCCAAGATCCAGCGGGGGGGCGTGCAGATACGCAGTATTTT,CASSQDPAGGRADTQYF
NA,TRBJ1-2,NA,TRBV7-9,12,TGTGCCGGCTACGAAAGGGGTGATGGCTACACCTTC,CAGYERGDGYTF
NA,TRBJ1-1,few,TRBV3-1/TRBV3-2,15,TGTGCCAGCAGCCATAATCGGGGGTCGCGCACTGAAGCTTTCTTT,CASSHNRGSRTEAFF
NA,TRBJ1-2,once,TRBV2,14,TGTGCCAGCAGCATTCGAACAGGGAACTATGGCTACACCTTC,CASSIRTGNYGYTF